The 12 T cell receptor beta chains in this list originate from one sample, sequenced in a study of blood T cell repertoires in COVID-19. The repertoire was sequenced with immunoSEQ multiplex PCR; TCRdb's copy has only in-frame clones and lacks some. The sample carries about 88,000 clones, about 90% recorded once. Source material: peripheral blood. All receptors derive from a male donor with acute or convalescent COVID-19.

This chain links TRBV6-1 with TRBJ2-6, with a weak D call TRBD1 (6 bases). The V end lost 4 bases, the J end lost 0 bases, and 10 bases lay between the germline ends. Germline V gives CDR1 MNHNS, CDR2 SASEGT. This CDR3 spans 16 amino acids. The CDR3 protein is CASSGRGSSGANVLTF. The CDR3 nucleotides are TGTGCCAGCAGTGGCAGGGGTAGCTCTGGGGCCAACGTCCTGACTTTC.

V usage is TRBV5-4 and J usage is TRBJ1-2, with TRBD1 identical over 7 bases. Germline V gene data show CDR1 as SGHNT and CDR2 as YYREEE (reference sequence). The CDR3 contains 14 residues. With 0 bases clipped from V and 5 bases from J, the junction kept 4 bases outside the gene matches. The CDR3 DNA is TGTGCCAGCAGCTTGGGTGCAGGGGGGTATGGCTACACCTTC. Residues: CASSLGAGGYGYTF.

The chain carries TRBV29-1 and TRBJ1-2, with a weak D call TRBD1 (5 bases). This CDR3 has 14 amino acids. CDR1 is SQVTM, CDR2 ANQGSEA, per germline. The V gene lost 3 bases and the J gene lost 0 bases, with 11 bases spanning the gap. Written as DNA, the CDR3 is TGCAGCGTTGAGCCCAGGGCATCTAACTATGGCTACACCTTC. Protein: CSVEPRASNYGYTF. Supplemented by reference TRBV29-1 and TRBJ1-2, the full variable domain reads SAVISQKPSRDICQRGTSLTIQCQVDSQVTMMFWYRQQPGQSLTLIATANQGSEATYESGFVIDKFPISRPNLTFSTLTVSNMSPEDSSIYLCSVEPRASNYGYTFGSGTRLTVV.

V and J are TRBV3-1 (or the pseudogene TRBV3-2) and TRBJ2-1; tentative D call: TRBD1 (5 bases). CDR1 and CDR2 (germline): LGHDT, YNNKEL (reference sequence). The CDR3 runs 13 residues. V lost 1 base, J lost 7 bases, and 8 bases lay in between. CDR3 in amino acids: CASSQAKGNEQFF. CDR3 nucleotide sequence: TGTGCCAGCAGCCAAGCGAAGGGGAATGAGCAGTTCTTC.

The gene calls are TRBV6-5 and TRBJ2-7; 9 nucleotides agree with TRBD1. This CDR3 comprises 15 residues. The trim removed 4 bases at V and 2 bases at J, leaving 6 bases unmatched. In germline, CDR1 is MNHEY, CDR2 SVGAGI. DNA of the CDR3: TGTGCCAGCAGTTTCGGACAGGGGAGGACCTACGAGCAGTACTTC. Protein sequence: CASSFGQGRTYEQYF.

The chain has TRBV2 and TRBJ1-1, with D possibly matching TRBD1 (5 bases). Per germline, CDR1 SNHLY and CDR2 FYNNEI. The CDR3 covers 13 residues. The ends were cut back, 3 bases at V and 10 bases at J, with 15 bases in the middle. The CDR3 sequence is CASSDFDSAPAFF. Here the CDR3 DNA reads TGTGCCAGCAGTGATTTCGACAGCGCTCCAGCTTTCTTT. Full variable domain (outside the CDR3, taken from reference TRBV2 and TRBJ1-1): EPEVTQTPSHQVTQMGQEVILRCVPISNHLYFYWYRQILGQKVEFLVSFYNNEISEKSEIFDDQFSVERPDGSNFTLKIRSTKLEDSAMYFCASSDFDSAPAFFGQGTRLTVV.

The chain combines TRBV24-1 with TRBJ2-3, with D perhaps TRBD1 (6 bases). The V gene lost 3 bases and the J gene lost 0 bases, with 15 bases spanning the gap. Germline V gives CDR1 KGHDR, CDR2 SFDVKD. The CDR3 is 17 amino acids. The CDR3 DNA is TGTGCCACCAGTGATCTGGACAGCGGTCCTAGCACAGATACGCAGTATTTT. As protein: CATSDLDSGPSTDTQYF.

The gene calls are TRBV5-4 and TRBJ2-2; D might be TRBD1 (6 bases). V dropped 9 bases and J dropped 0 bases, with 12 bases sitting between them. The CDR3 loop spans 14 amino acids. Looked up from germline, CDR1 is SGHNT and CDR2 is YYREEE (reference sequence). Written as DNA, the CDR3 is TGTGCCACCCAGGGACAAGCGAACACCGGGGAGCTGTTTTTT. This translates into CATQGQANTGELFF.

The rearrangement joins TRBV6-5 to TRBJ2-3; 10 positions agree with TRBD2. There are 15 residues in the CDR3. CDR1 and CDR2 from the germline V gene are MNHEY and SVGAGI. The V and J ends lost 5 bases and 6 bases, in that order; junction bases with no gene match: 8. The CDR3 loop is CASSQLAGIGDTQYF. CDR3 nucleotides: TGTGCCAGCAGTCAACTAGCGGGGATAGGCGATACGCAGTATTTT.

This chain links TRBV19 with TRBJ2-6, with D possibly being TRBD1 (5 bases). Germline V gene sequence: CDR1 LNHDA, CDR2 SQIVND (reference sequence). The CDR3 sequence is 17 residues long. Trimming stripped 3 bases from V and 0 bases from J, with 12 bases between. CDR3 DNA: TGTGCCAGTAGTATTTCAGGGTGGGGCTCTGGGGCCAACGTCCTGACTTTC. Translating gives CASSISGWGSGANVLTF. The variable domain in full, completed from reference TRBV19 and TRBJ2-6, reads DGGITQSPKYLFRKEGQNVTLSCEQNLNHDAMYWYRQDPGQGLRLIYYSQIVNDFQKGDIAEGYSVSREKKESFPLTVTSAQKNPTAFYLCASSISGWGSGANVLTFGAGSRLTVL.

V usage is TRBV7-9 and J usage is TRBJ1-2, with D unresolved. V shed 2 bases and J shed 5 bases, with 21 bases lying between them. The CDR3 runs to 17 residues. The V gene's germline CDR1 is SEHNR and CDR2 FQNEAQ (reference sequence). As DNA, the CDR3 is TGTGCCAGCAGCTTATTGGTGGATTCGGCGTCGGGGTATGGCTACACCTTC. Protein: CASSLLVDSASGYGYTF.

The chain is built from TRBV21-1 and TRBJ2-7; the table's D call TRBD2 went unverified against the DNA. TRBV21-1 constitutes a pseudogene. The CDR3 spans 14 residues. The CDR3 here is CASSKRTRLGEQYF. Written as DNA, the CDR3 is TGTGCCAGCAGCAAAAGAACTAGGCTGGGCGAGCAGTACTTC.